This T cell receptor beta chain was retrieved from a study of cytomegalovirus exposure and HLA in healthy donors (dated by TCRdb to about 2017). In terms of the full investigation: According to an earlier analysis of 587 of the donors, about 179 million T cells yielded approximately 120 million unique TCR beta sequences and around 300 Gb of sequence data. An early release that covered roughly 600 HLA-typed donors contained around 330 gigabases of sequencing data and around 80 million unique TCR sequences. The genetic ancestry cluster associated with self-reported Caucasian donors included 81% of the 300 to 450 genotyped donors. The study aimed to test whether cataloging public T cell receptors could reveal signatures of past pathogen exposure. Using immunosequencing, the study profiled T cell repertoires from 500 to 800 subjects and related those repertoires to cytomegalovirus serostatus. Besides the first cohort of around 670 subjects, a separate validation cohort made up of over a hundred different subjects was used. To predict cytomegalovirus infection status, the study brought together high-throughput TCR immunosequencing, statistical association of individual TCRs with disease status, and machine learning. In a later analysis, previously published TCR beta repertoires from 670 or so donors were re-analyzed and high-resolution HLA genotyping was added so that TCR occurrence patterns could be studied. In the later analysis, no new phenotypic data were used to find candidate immune exposures; instead, reliance was placed on TCR beta sequences and their occurrence across donors. To decide whether each TCR beta V gene segment behaved as functional or pseudogenic, an earlier analysis of over 500 of the donors relied on high-throughput TCR beta sequencing. Donor age, sex, ethnicity and CMV serostatus were collected together with the repertoire data. A later genetic analysis took genome-wide SNP genotypes for about three fifths of the roughly 700 donors and used that subset as a discovery cohort. Every discovery cohort repertoire had been produced on one sequencing platform. Both class I and class II loci were covered by HLA typing, at four-digit resolution. The number of donors typed differed by locus, with 629-630 for A, B, C, DRB1 and DQB1, more than 500 for DQA1, nearly 610 for DPA1, and 472 for DPB1. Roughly five DR-DQ haplotypes were handled as single units for association and clustering, since linkage in the cohort was strong. Across 300 to 500 genotyped donors of the cohort, an average of about 240,000 unique TCR beta nucleotide sequences per donor were sequenced, and around 19% of those sequences were non-productive.

The library was generated by the immunoSEQ multiplex PCR assay. A mixture of 60 forward primers for TCR Vbeta segments and 13 reverse primers for TCR Jbeta segments was used in the multiplex PCR. The CDR3 region of rearranged TCR beta genes was amplified from genomic DNA by a multiplex PCR assay. The amplified TCR beta libraries were sequenced on the Illumina HiSeq System as 87-base-pair reads. The original methods were these. In a later analysis, roughly 80 million unique TCR beta chains were counted across the approximately 640 repertoires, and roughly 11 million of these chains were shared by at least two donors. Raw reads were error-corrected and collapsed into unique sequences by a nearest-neighbor algorithm in which closely related sequences were merged to remove PCR and sequencing errors. CDR3 sequences were aligned to IMGT reference sequences to assign V, D and J gene segments. For a sequence to be retained, at least a six-nucleotide match to both a V gene segment and a J gene segment was required. Rearrangements were classified as productive when the CDR3 lacked stop codons and remained in frame with V and J, and all other rearrangements were classified as non-productive. Following IMGT convention, CDR3 was defined as the stretch from the second conserved V-encoded cysteine to the conserved J-encoded phenylalanine. In an earlier analysis of more than 550 of the donors, sequences lacking an unambiguous match to a single V gene segment were excluded. In an earlier analysis of about 590 of the donors, a V segment was called functional when productive rearrangements were above 56.7%, and segregating when the standard deviation between donors exceeded 5%. A statistical classification framework was developed to diagnose cytomegalovirus status using the catalog of TCR beta chain sequences. V and J gene assignment, in a later analysis, came from comparing TCR nucleotide sequences with IMGT/GENE-DB human TR gene sequences. A later analysis assigned CDR3 sequences and most-parsimonious VDJ recombination scenarios with the TCRdist pipeline. In a later analysis, each TCR beta chain was defined by its CDR3 amino acid sequence together with its V-gene family, and reads without a unique V-gene family were excluded. As a way to deal with suspected cross-contamination and a sequencing artifact, a later analysis dropped hundreds of nucleotide sequences that were highly shared and had low generation probability. In a later analysis, a clonal expansion index for each public chain was calculated from normalized within-repertoire ranks of inferred template counts. Generation probabilities in a later analysis came from a VDJ recombination model fitted to out-of-frame rearrangements, and those results were checked against IGoR. In a later analysis, hypergeometric tests were used to score TCR-TCR, TCR-HLA and TCR-CMV co-occurrence, with a repertoire-size bias correction applied to TCR pairs. In a later analysis, false discovery rates were estimated by permuting HLA or CMV assignments 20 times. A later analysis grouped co-occurring TCRs with DBSCAN, adding TCRdist sequence similarity when clustering within HLA-allele-positive subsets. For co-occurrence clustering, repertoires with fewer than 30,000 or more than 120,000 public chains were excluded, along with five or six repertoires with anomalous nucleotide sharing. In TCRdb, the immuneACCESS table is reduced to in-frame sequences with V and J assigned. These tables do not hold every clone; where another copy was compared, an unresolved V gene accounts for under half, and the others remain unexplained. V, J and clone size are taken as reported in that table, and D and trimming were inferred from the DNA itself. This sample lists more than 75,000 clones; approximately 79% were detected once. The ten largest clones take up roughly 3.8% of the sample.

On this clone: This clone's antigen is unknown. Base qualities are not recorded, but no much larger clone differs from it by a single base.

The cohort consisted of hundreds of healthy bone marrow donors. At the time of sampling, all cohort members were nominally healthy, though unrecorded immune exposures were likely present. The donor tested CMV seronegative and was one of the 352 seronegative cohort members. A peripheral blood sample was collected from each donor, and TCR beta sequencing was performed on peripheral blood mononuclear cells. The Qiagen DNeasy Blood Extraction Kit was used to extract genomic DNA from the blood cell samples. V is shortened by 0 bases, J by 9 bases, and the region joining them spans 18 bases. Via the germline V gene, CDR1 is MGHRA and CDR2 YSYEKL. The CDR3 runs 16 amino acids, cysteine and phenylalanine included. Only CDR3 DNA remains: 48 bases, in frame from the first base. Study-level results and caveats: A further reported finding was that TCR beta sequences accurately predicted the HLA-A and HLA-B alleles for most subjects in the first cohort. According to a later genetic analysis, donors in an Asian-associated ancestry cluster had fewer N-insertions in productive TCRs than the approximately 610-donor mean. Because counts were too low, roughly 18 rarely observed V segments, including chromosome 9 orphons, were left out of the earlier analysis of approximately 580 of the donors. In vitro tests confirmed that a few of the cytomegalovirus-associated TCR beta chains recognize cytomegalovirus antigens. A later analysis associated some 17,000 TCR beta sequences with specific HLA alleles at a false discovery rate of 0.05. According to a later analysis, TCR association rates differed among HLA loci, with DRB1 alleles showing the most associated TCRs and HLA-C alleles showing the fewest. A later analysis found that HLA-associated TCR beta chains were more clonally expanded and had lower generation probabilities than equally common non-associated chains. Presence/absence analyses assumed roughly uniform sequencing depth across donors, an assumption that may not hold. A later analysis reported that several top co-occurrence clusters appeared linked to parvovirus B19, influenza, CMV and Epstein-Barr virus. Most TCR sequences were seen in very few donors, while some public TCRs were found in many individuals. According to the authors, the approach could potentially be generalized to other disease states and immunological phenotypes. The study listed 164 TCR beta chains as associated with cytomegalovirus. Assigning TCR associations to individual alleles was difficult when HLA alleles, especially DR and DQ, strongly co-occurred. Only TCR beta chains were sequenced in this cohort, and the absence of alpha or paired-chain data limited detectable features. The 87-base-pair reads could not distinguish some IMGT-functional V segments, including TRBV6-2 and TRBV6-3, so those segments were excluded. CMV serostatus was the only immune exposure information available for the cohort. Because HLA typing was unavailable for some donors at each locus, only the typed subset was used in association tests. Most CMV-associated TCR beta chains appeared to be HLA-restricted in a later analysis, and the HLA associations seemed to be driven largely by CMV exposure. V-gene and J-gene trimming of TCR beta chains was associated with a missense DCLRE1C variant in a later genetic analysis, and the association was replicated in an independent cohort. A group of highly shared sequence variants was considered likely to be a technical artifact of the sequencing pipeline. In an earlier analysis of more than 500 of the donors, most TCR beta V segments appeared in productive rearrangements about 90% or about 30% of the time, broadly matching IMGT annotations. Correlated functional status among segregating V segments might be attributable to linkage disequilibrium, but an unknown experimental factor could not be ruled out. The classifier was reported to diagnose cytomegalovirus status with high specificity and sensitivity in both the original and validation cohorts.

This receptor was obtained from a woman aged 40 to 50 in good health and CMV-seronegative. Sequencing was performed on PBMCs. The chain couples TRBV4-1 to TRBJ1-3; the D gene remains uncertain. The DNA reads as follows: TGCGCCAGCAGCCAAGATTTGGGCTCCCCGGGAGGCACCATATATTTT. Its amino acids are CASSQDLGSPGGTIYF.